The source of this TCR beta chain is a study of T and B cells in COVID-19 patients. Study background: Blood was sampled from COVID-19 patients who were either actively infected or recovered. Of some 19 active-infection patients, 12 were critically ill with mechanical ventilation or extracorporeal membrane oxygenation. Study-wide results and caveats: Patients with COVID-19 reportedly showed strongly skewed T cell receptor beta variable and joining gene usage. Of roughly 2,000 TCR clusters found only in the recovered cohort, 31 had low generation probability.

Germline CDR1 reads SQVTM; CDR2 reads ANQGSEA. The germline V and J ends were trimmed by 4 bases and 3 bases, with 10 bases remaining between them. The CDR3 spans 13 residues. On this clonotype itself: The target antigen is unknown.

TRB was amplified from about 260-540 ng of blood genomic DNA. BIOMED2 TRB-A/B primer pools were used in multiplex TRB PCR. TCRdb re-called the multiplex PCR reads with MiXCR, one entry per CDR3 protein. The data show about 16,000 distinct CDR3 sequences, around 28% seen once. The receptor was derived from a human donor who had recovered from COVID-19. Sequencing input: blood. The chain links TRBV29-1 to TRBJ1-5; D is ambiguous. CDR3 sequence: CSVVIQLNQPQHF. The CDR3 nucleotides are TGCAGCGTTGTTATCCAACTCAATCAGCCCCAGCATTTT.